The TCR beta chain described here comes from a study of blood T cell repertoires in COVID-19. Turning to the study itself: The samples span acute and convalescent COVID-19 from the United States, Italy and Spain. Sample material is recorded as cDNA or gDNA derived from T cells, B-cell-depleted T cells, or PBMCs.

Original processing methods: From reference gene primer amplification, estimates of nucleated cell counts were derived. Clones were sequenced by immunoSEQ multiplex PCR, and TCRdb holds only the in-frame ones, with some missing. Clone size and the V and J calls come from that table; the DNA yielded D and trimming. The sample lists 85,000 to 120,000 clones; about 82% were seen once. Sequencing input: peripheral blood. This receptor was identified in a man of 80 years or more with COVID-19, enrolled during active disease.

For the CDR3, the DNA is TGCGCCAGCAGCTCAACTAGCGGCTCCTACAATGAGCAGTTCTTC. Protein product: CASSSTSGSYNEQFF. The chain combines TRBV5-1 with TRBJ2-1; the match to TRBD2 covers 8 bases. Germline CDR1 SGHRS, CDR2 YFSETQ. Losses at the gene ends were 3 bases for V and 0 bases for J; bases not matched to a gene: 2. This CDR3 is 15 amino acids long.